The 32 T cell receptor beta chains reported below all come from one sample, sequenced in a study of control samples from healthy donors and cancer patients. Produced via immunoSEQ multiplex PCR; TCRdb's table is partial and in-frame only. The table lists 130,000 or so clones, 70% to 90% of them singletons. Sequences were obtained from blood. The receptors come from a middle-aged man in good health.

This chain joins TRBV5-4 and TRBJ1-1, with D possibly being TRBD1 (5 bases). The V gene's germline CDR1 is SGHNT and CDR2 YYREEE (reference sequence). The CDR3 loop spans 14 amino acids. Trimming left V 4 bases short and J 1 base short, with 11 bases between. In DNA form, the CDR3 reads TGTGCCAGCAGCGTGGGACGGTGGAACACTGAAGCTTTCTTT. Its protein product is CASSVGRWNTEAFF.

The chain is built from TRBV9 and TRBJ1-4; the match to TRBD1 covers 11 bases. Trimming at V came to 4 bases and at J to 8 bases, leaving 7 bases not matched to a gene. This CDR3 comprises 15 residues. In germline, CDR1 is SGDLS, CDR2 YYNGEE. CDR3 coding DNA: TGTGCCAGCAGCCCGCGGACAGGGGGCAGCGAAAAACTGTTTTTT. This gives the protein CASSPRTGGSEKLFF.

This sequence joins TRBV19 and TRBJ1-3, with 8 bases lining up with TRBD1. V trimming: 7 bases; J trimming: 2 bases; junction bases outside the gene matches: 4. CDR1 and CDR2 (germline): LNHDA, SQIVND (reference sequence). This CDR3 comprises 14 residues. DNA for the CDR3: TGTGCCAGTACCTCAGGGGGCACTGGAAACACCATATATTTT. It encodes CASTSGGTGNTIYF.

V and J are TRBV9 and TRBJ1-1; no clear D gene. V was clipped by 6 bases and J by 3 bases, with 12 bases between them. Germline-derived CDR1 and CDR2 are SGDLS and YYNGEE. The CDR3 has 13 amino acids. In DNA, the CDR3 is TGTGCCAGCAATCGGGAAGATGACACTGAAGCTTTCTTT. It encodes CASNREDDTEAFF.

The chain links TRBV30 to TRBJ1-1; D remains unclear. This CDR3 comprises 13 residues. V shed 2 bases and J shed 4 bases, with 11 bases lying between them. Per germline, CDR1 GTSNPN and CDR2 SVGIG (reference sequence). DNA for the CDR3: TGTGCCTGGAGTACTCTGGGTTTCACTGAAGCTTTCTTT. This sequence encodes CAWSTLGFTEAFF.

This chain links TRBV5-1 with TRBJ1-1; possible D gene TRBD1, 6 bases. The CDR3 sequence is 15 residues long. The germline CDR1 and CDR2 sequences are SGHRS and YFSETQ. Trimming cost V 4 bases and J 1 base, with 14 bases left between them. Here the CDR3 reads CASSLAGTSNTEAFF. The CDR3 DNA reads as TGCGCCAGCAGCCTCGCCGGGACATCGAACACTGAAGCTTTCTTT.

This chain's CDR3 is CASNPGQGNYYGYTF. CDR3 in DNA: TGTGCCAGCAACCCGGGACAGGGGAATTACTATGGCTACACCTTC. V usage is TRBV5-6 and J usage is TRBJ1-2; TRBD1 matches 10 bases. The CDR3 covers 15 residues. The V and J ends lost 6 bases and 3 bases, in that order; junction bases with no gene match: 8. CDR1 is SGHDT, CDR2 YYEEEE, per germline.

The sample holds one count of this clone. Within the sample, other DNA sequences also encode this same CDR3. This chain joins TRBV2 and TRBJ1-6, with 7 bases matching TRBD1. V lost 1 base to trimming and J lost 3 bases; unmatched junction nucleotides: 3. This CDR3 region has 16 residues. Germline V lookup: CDR1 SNHLY, CDR2 FYNNEI. The CDR3 region has the DNA TGTGCCAGCAGTGAAGGGCAGGGGGTCTATAATTCACCCCTCCACTTT. This codes for CASSEGQGVYNSPLHF.

The chain recombines TRBV7-6 with TRBJ2-2; 15 positions match TRBD2. The CDR3 runs to 17 residues. The germline V gene encodes CDR1 SGHVS and CDR2 FNYEAQ. Trimming removed 1 base from V and 6 bases from J; junction bases left unmatched: 3. The CDR3 loop is CASSLGTSGGAAGELFF. As DNA, the CDR3 is TGTGCCAGCAGCTTAGGGACTAGCGGGGGGGCCGCCGGGGAGCTGTTTTTT.

Remarks on this clone: Compared with germline, one end of the junction differs, possibly owing to a read error. The chain employs TRBV5-4 and TRBJ2-5, with 7 positions matching TRBD1. The length of the CDR3 is 13 residues. CDR1 is SGHNT and CDR2 is YYREEE in the germline V gene (reference sequence). The CDR3 sequence is CASGFRDRETQYF. In DNA form, the CDR3 reads TGTGCCAGCGGCTTCCGGGACAGAGAGACCCAGTACTTC.

This chain uses TRBV2 with TRBJ1-1; no clear D. Trimming took 8 bases from V and 4 from J, leaving 14 bases between them. Germline V gene data show CDR1 as SNHLY and CDR2 as FYNNEI. The CDR3 runs to 13 residues. DNA of the CDR3: TGTGCCAGCCGTAAGTCCATCGGCACTGAAGCTTTCTTT. Translating it yields CASRKSIGTEAFF.

The chain carries TRBV11-2 and TRBJ1-1; D gene uncertain. CDR1 is SGHAT, CDR2 FQNNGV, per germline. CDR3 length: 14 amino acids. V was shortened by 2 bases and J by 1 base, with 8 bases between the two germline ends. The CDR3 is CASSLNRENTEAFF. The CDR3, as DNA: TGTGCCAGCAGCTTAAACCGGGAGAACACTGAAGCTTTCTTT.

The chain is built from TRBV6-5 and TRBJ1-4; D is perhaps TRBD1 (6 bases). The CDR3 contains 16 residues. V was cut by 4 bases and J by 5 bases, with 17 bases left in between. Germline values: CDR1 MNHEY, CDR2 SVGAGI. The CDR3 reads CASSLFDRPPNEKLFF. The CDR3 DNA is TGTGCCAGCAGTTTATTCGACAGGCCTCCGAATGAAAAACTGTTTTTT.

This sequence joins TRBV6-5 and TRBJ2-1; D is possibly TRBD2 (7 bases). The CDR3 runs to 14 residues. V gave up 8 bases and J gave up 4 bases, with 15 bases separating them. From germline, CDR1 is MNHEY and CDR2 SVGAGI. CDR3 DNA sequence: TGTGCCAGCGGAGGGGGGGCCCAGTACAATGAGCAGTTCTTC. Translation gives CASGGGAQYNEQFF.

The rearrangement uses TRBV6-5 and TRBJ1-4, with 7 bases matching TRBD1. V lost 6 bases to trimming and J lost 8 bases; unmatched junction nucleotides: 12. Germline loops: CDR1 MNHEY, CDR2 SVGAGI. The CDR3 length is 15 residues. The CDR3 here is CASRRQGNADEKLFF. The CDR3 bases are TGTGCCAGCAGGAGACAGGGTAATGCGGACGAAAAACTGTTTTTT.

The chain uses TRBV4-1 and TRBJ2-3, with 8 bases matching TRBD2. The CDR3 has 16 amino acids. Per germline, CDR1 MGHRA and CDR2 YSYEKL. The ends lost 4 bases at V and 1 base at J; junction bases unmatched: 7. The CDR3 reads CASSLTSEVGTDTQYF. The CDR3 region has the DNA TGCGCCAGCAGCCTGACTAGCGAAGTCGGCACAGATACGCAGTATTTT.

In its sample, this clone was seen once. The V gene is TRBV2, the J gene TRBJ1-6; D is unresolved. The CDR3 runs to 15 residues. CDR1 SNHLY and CDR2 FYNNEI come from the germline V gene. V lost 7 bases and J lost 10, with 20 bases in between. The CDR3 sequence is CASTGVDGPGSPLHF. DNA of the CDR3: TGTGCCAGCACTGGGGTAGACGGCCCGGGGTCACCCCTCCACTTT.

J is TRBJ1-1 and V is TRBV10-2; D gene ambiguous. The CDR3 totals 14 residues. CDR1 WSHSY and CDR2 SAAADI come from the germline V gene. V lost 11 bases, J lost 4 bases, and 20 bases lay in between. The CDR3 DNA follows: TGCGCCTGTAAAGAGAGTGGCTCTGGCACTGAAGCTTTCTTT. It codes for CACKESGSGTEAFF.

This chain joins TRBV9 and TRBJ1-1; the match to TRBD1 covers 11 bases. Germline V lookup: CDR1 SGDLS, CDR2 YYNGEE. The J segment lost 1 base and the V segment lost 2 bases, leaving 10 bases of the junction unmatched. This CDR3 has 18 residues. In DNA, the CDR3 is TGTGCCAGCAGCGTCATTTACCGGACAGGGGGCAGGAACACTGAAGCTTTCTTT. This gives the protein CASSVIYRTGGRNTEAFF. The variable domain in full, with the rest retrieved from reference TRBV9 and TRBJ1-1, is DSGVTQTPKHLITATGQRVTLRCSPRSGDLSVYWYQQSLDQGLQFLIQYYNGEERAKGNILERFSAQQFPDLHSELNLSSLELGDSALYFCASSVIYRTGGRNTEAFFGQGTRLTVV.

The V call is TRBV5-6, the J call TRBJ2-6; D not resolved. V lost 0 bases to trimming and J lost 0 bases, with 7 bases between them. This CDR3 region has 16 residues. Germline CDR1 SGHDT, CDR2 YYEEEE. CDR3 protein: CASSLDNFSGANVLTF. CDR3 sequence (DNA): TGTGCCAGCAGCTTGGACAATTTCTCTGGGGCCAACGTCCTGACTTTC.

The V call is TRBV6-2 or TRBV6-3, the J call TRBJ2-7; D gene ambiguous. CDR1 MNHEY and CDR2 SVGEGT come from the germline V gene. V was trimmed by 2 bases and J by 2 bases, leaving 10 bases between them. The CDR3 consists of 14 residues. CDR3 sequence reads: CASSYTGPPYEQYF. Written as DNA, the CDR3 is TGTGCCAGCAGTTACACCGGGCCCCCCTACGAGCAGTACTTC.

The chain links TRBV6-5 to TRBJ1-6; D might be TRBD1 (6 bases). Trimming pared 6 bases from V and 6 bases from J, leaving 12 bases between. The CDR3 is 14 amino acids. Germline V lookup: CDR1 MNHEY, CDR2 SVGAGI. CDR3 sequence reads: CASSLGGVNSPLHF. The DNA of the CDR3 is TGTGCCAGCAGCCTAGGGGGGGTTAATTCACCCCTCCACTTT.

The V and J genes are TRBV30 and TRBJ1-5; no definite D call. Germline V gene data show CDR1 as GTSNPN and CDR2 as SVGIG (reference sequence). The germline V and J ends were trimmed by 1 base and 5 bases, with 9 bases remaining between them. CDR3 length equals 13 residues. The chain's CDR3 is CAWSGGIDQPQHF. CDR3 sequence (DNA): TGTGCCTGGAGTGGGGGAATCGATCAGCCCCAGCATTTT.

The rearrangement joins TRBV12-5 to TRBJ2-3; 9 bases fit TRBD2. V shed 2 bases and J 0 bases; nucleotides not matched to a gene: 12. Looked up from germline, CDR1 is LGHNT and CDR2 is FRNRAP. This CDR3 region has 19 residues. CDR3 nucleotides: TGTGCTAGTGGTTTGACCCCTCGACTAGCGGAATCTAGCACAGATACGCAGTATTTT. This encodes CASGLTPRLAESSTDTQYF.

The chain employs TRBV5-4 and TRBJ2-2; TRBD2 matches 9 bases. The trim removed 2 bases at V and 3 bases at J, leaving 11 bases unmatched. CDR1 is SGHNT and CDR2 is YYREEE in the germline V gene (reference sequence). The CDR3 has 18 residues. This CDR3 is CASSLRASGVWDTGELFF. The CDR3 DNA is TGTGCCAGCAGCTTAAGGGCTAGCGGGGTCTGGGACACCGGGGAGCTGTTTTTT.

The chain combines TRBV11-2 with TRBJ2-5, with D perhaps matching TRBD1 or TRBD2 (6 bases each). Trimming shortened V by 7 bases and J by 4 bases, and 16 bases separated the two germline ends. Germline V gene data show CDR1 as SGHAT and CDR2 as FQNNGV. The CDR3 consists of 14 residues. CDR3 sequence (DNA): TGTGCCAGCACCCAGAGGGGGGTAGGAGAGACCCAGTACTTC. This encodes CASTQRGVGETQYF. The full variable domain, with the rest looked up from reference TRBV11-2 and TRBJ2-5, is EAGVAQSPRYKIIEKRQSVAFWCNPISGHATLYWYQQILGQGPKLLIQFQNNGVVDDSQLPKDRFSAERLKGVDSTLKIQPAKLEDSAVYLCASTQRGVGETQYFGPGTRLLVL.

CDR3 nucleotide sequence: TGTGCCAGCAGCCCTTACAGGGTAGGGGACGAGCAGTACTTC. Translation: CASSPYRVGDEQYF. The chain has TRBV14 and TRBJ2-7, with D possibly matching TRBD1 (6 bases). The V end lost 4 bases, the J end lost 5 bases, and 15 bases lay between the germline ends. The CDR3 sequence is 14 residues long. Germline CDR1 is SGHDN and CDR2 is FVKESK. The full variable domain, its missing parts supplied by reference TRBV14 and TRBJ2-7, is EAGVTQFPSHSVIEKGQTVTLRCDPISGHDNLYWYRRVMGKEIKFLLHFVKESKQDESGMPNNRFLAERTGGTYSTLKVQPAELEDSGVYFCASSPYRVGDEQYFGPGTRLTVT.

This chain uses TRBV6-1 with TRBJ2-1; D ambiguous. The germline V gene encodes CDR1 MNHNS and CDR2 SASEGT. V lost 0 bases and J lost 4, with 4 bases in between. The CDR3 totals 13 residues. CDR3 nucleotides: TGTGCCAGCAGTGAAGCAGGGTACAATGAGCAGTTCTTC. Translated: CASSEAGYNEQFF.

This chain links TRBV19 with TRBJ1-5; weak D call: TRBD1 (5 bases). V dropped 2 bases and J dropped 3 bases, with 8 bases sitting between them. The germline gives CDR1 LNHDA, CDR2 SQIVND (reference sequence). The CDR3 totals 14 residues. As DNA, the CDR3 is TGTGCCAGTAGTATATCAGGGTCCAATCAGCCCCAGCATTTT. Protein product: CASSISGSNQPQHF.

As DNA, the CDR3 is TGTGCCAGCAGCTCCACCTCTGGAAACACCATATATTTT. It translates to CASSSTSGNTIYF. The chain has TRBV9 and TRBJ1-3; D is undetermined. The germline V gene has CDR1 SGDLS and CDR2 YYNGEE. Trimming took off 4 bases at V and 0 bases at J, with 5 bases between the two ends. This CDR3 comprises 13 residues.

This chain links TRBV11-2 with TRBJ1-2; TRBD1 matches at 12 bases. The trim removed 5 bases at V and 8 bases at J, leaving 18 bases unmatched. The CDR3 runs 18 residues. Germline V CDR1 and CDR2: SGHAT, FQNNGV. CDR3 region: CASSPHVGRDRGHRGYTF. CDR3 in DNA: TGTGCCAGCAGCCCCCACGTCGGCCGGGACAGGGGGCATCGGGGCTACACCTTC.

The chain is built from TRBV5-4 and TRBJ2-5; the D gene could be TRBD1 or TRBD2 (6 bases each). The germline gives CDR1 SGHNT, CDR2 YYREEE (reference sequence). The CDR3 runs 13 residues. V dropped 3 bases and J dropped 4 bases, with 10 bases sitting between them. Written as DNA, the CDR3 is TGTGCCAGCAGCTCCGGAGGGGGAGAGACCCAGTACTTC. Protein sequence: CASSSGGGETQYF.